This section outlines one TCR beta chain sequence together with its context. The antigen is unknown. Here immunoSEQ multiplex PCR was the method, and the copy in TCRdb shows in-frame clones only, minus some. Of 6,000 to 8,500 clones in the sample, approximately 62% are singletons; the top ten hold approximately 3%. This sample stems from a study of neoadjuvant anti-PD-1 for oral cavity cancer. Study-level points and caveats: Post-nivolumab, blood T cell clonality was significantly elevated in non-responders.

This CDR3 has 12 amino acids. Germline CDR1 and CDR2: MRHNA and SNTAGT. Deletions cut 6 bases from V and 10 bases from J, with 15 bases between. The sample's time point: after neoadjuvant nivolumab, at surgical resection. PBMCs were not maintained or expanded in culture before analysis. The sample here was PBMCs, taken after nivolumab (anti-PD-1) treatment. The sequence came from a person between 35 and 79 years old with oral cavity squamous cell carcinoma. V gene TRBV6-4 combines with J gene TRBJ1-1; no reliable D call. The CDR3 DNA reads as TGTGCCAGCAGAATAACCCCGGAGGGAGCTTTCTTT. Its protein is CASRITPEGAFF.